This T cell receptor beta chain comes out of a study of blood T cell repertoires in COVID-19. About the study: Acute and convalescent COVID-19 specimens originated in the United States, Italy and Spain. Sources were T cells, B-cell-depleted T cells, or PBMCs; the material itself was cDNA or gDNA.

Trimming cost V 4 bases and J 2 bases; bases outside gene matches: 5. Germline V gene sequence: CDR1 MGHRA, CDR2 YSYEKL. There are 15 residues in the CDR3. Assay used: immunoSEQ multiplex PCR; TCRdb lists only in-frame clones, some missing. The sample shows 200,000 to 250,000 clones, 75% to 85% of them seen only once. This clone was seen a handful of times. The sample consisted of peripheral blood. This chain connects TRBV4-1 to TRBJ1-5, with 7 bases identical to TRBD1. The TCR was taken from a man aged 50 to 59 with active or convalescent COVID-19. CDR3 in amino acids: CASSRIDRGNQPQHF. The CDR3 coding sequence is TGCGCCAGCAGCCGAATCGACAGGGGCAATCAGCCCCAGCATTTT.